These 16 T cell receptor beta chains originate from one sample sequenced in a study of shared clonotypes between healthy human individuals. Assay: immunoSEQ multiplex PCR; the TCRdb copy retains only in-frame clones and omits some. The table has a few million clones, more than 80% seen once. Sequencing input: naive CD4+ T cells sorted from blood. Subset: CD45RA+ positively selected. The origin of the receptors is a man between 18 and 29 years old in good health.

This clone was seen once. The chain employs TRBV11-3 and TRBJ2-2; weak D call: TRBD2 (6 bases). The V gene's germline CDR1 is SGHNT and CDR2 YENEEA. The CDR3 is 15 residues long. Trimming pared 5 bases from V and 7 bases from J, leaving 17 bases between. The CDR3 DNA is TGTGCCAGCAGCGGAGGGGCTCTCCTCGGCGGGGAGCTGTTTTTT. This encodes CASSGGALLGGELFF.

The chain employs TRBV18 and TRBJ2-3; 13 nucleotides align to TRBD2. The CDR3 totals 16 residues. The trim removed 3 bases at V and 6 bases at J, leaving 6 bases unmatched. The V gene's germline CDR1 is KGHSH and CDR2 LQKENI. The CDR3 reads CASSPRTSGSQDTQYF. CDR3 DNA sequence: TGTGCCAGCTCACCTAGGACTAGCGGGAGTCAGGATACGCAGTATTTT.

The rearrangement uses TRBV7-2 and TRBJ2-7, with D possibly TRBD2 on 6 matching bases. The CDR3 loop spans 12 amino acids. Per germline, CDR1 SGHTA and CDR2 FQGNSA. Trimming removed 1 base from V and 13 bases from J, with 14 bases in between. CDR3 loop: CASSLDAGGTYF. The CDR3 nucleotides read TGTGCCAGCAGCTTAGATGCAGGAGGGACTTACTTC. Filled out from reference TRBV7-2 and TRBJ2-7, the complete variable domain reads GAGVSQSPSNKVTEKGKDVELRCDPISGHTALYWYRQSLGQGLEFLIYFQGNSAPDKSGLPSDRFSAERTGGSVSTLTIQRTQQEDSAVYLCASSLDAGGTYFGPGTRLTVT.

This clone appeared a few times. The V call is TRBV30, the J call TRBJ1-6; D is undetermined. CDR3 length: 9 amino acids. V lost 5 bases and J 9 bases, leaving 2 bases between the germline ends. The V gene's germline CDR1 is GTSNPN and CDR2 SVGIG (reference sequence). The CDR3 is CAWGSPLHF. The DNA for the CDR3 is TGTGCCTGGGGTTCACCCCTCCACTTT. Using reference TRBV30 and TRBJ1-6 for the parts outside the CDR3, the full variable domain is SQTIHQWPATLVQPVGSPLSLECTVEGTSNPNLYWYRQAAGRGLQLLFYSVGIGQISSEVPQNLSASRPQDRQFILSSKKLLLSDSGFYLCAWGSPLHFGNGTRLTVT.

This rearrangement joins TRBV6-1 to TRBJ2-7, with 7 bases aligning to TRBD1. The CDR3 has 13 residues. Unmatched junction bases numbered 8, after V lost 5 bases and J lost 7 bases. CDR1 MNHNS and CDR2 SASEGT come from the germline V gene. In DNA form, the CDR3 reads TGTGCCAGCAGTTATGAGGGGGCGAGGGAGCAGTACTTC. The encoded protein is CASSYEGAREQYF.

Only one count was recorded for this clone. CDR3 DNA sequence: TGTGCCAGTACCTCCGGGACAGGGGAGACCTTC. As protein: CASTSGTGETF. V and J are TRBV19 and TRBJ1-2, with 10 bases aligning to TRBD1. The CDR3 runs to 11 residues. Germline V gene sequence: CDR1 LNHDA, CDR2 SQIVND (reference sequence). J lost 14 bases, V lost 7 bases, and 7 bases had no gene match. The whole variable domain, remainder taken from reference TRBV19 and TRBJ1-2, is DGGITQSPKYLFRKEGQNVTLSCEQNLNHDAMYWYRQDPGQGLRLIYYSQIVNDFQKGDIAEGYSVSREKKESFPLTVTSAQKNPTAFYLCASTSGTGETFGSGTRLTVV.

The CDR3 DNA reads as TGTGCCTGGGATGGGGTGACAGGGAAAGAGACCCAGTACTTC. Amino acids: CAWDGVTGKETQYF. The chain employs TRBV30 and TRBJ2-5; TRBD1 matches at 7 bases. The germline CDR1 and CDR2 sequences are GTSNPN and SVGIG (reference sequence). The V segment lost 5 bases and the J segment 3 bases; nucleotides outside the gene matches: 9. This CDR3 is built from 14 residues.

This clone has only one observation. V gene TRBV7-2 combines with J gene TRBJ1-6; TRBD1 might be the D (5 bases). Germline V gene data show CDR1 as SGHTA and CDR2 as FQGNSA. Trimming removed 5 bases at V and 0 bases at J, with 17 bases between. CDR3 length equals 18 residues. Here the CDR3 reads CASSPRWGMSSYNSPLHF. In DNA, the CDR3 is TGTGCCAGCAGCCCCAGATGGGGGATGAGCTCCTATAATTCACCCCTCCACTTT.

CDR3 coding DNA: TGTGCCAGCAGCCCGCAGGGGAGTCGGTACAATGAGCAGTTCTTC. Translating it yields CASSPQGSRYNEQFF. This rearrangement joins TRBV28 to TRBJ2-1; D is perhaps TRBD1 (6 bases). CDR3 length: 15 amino acids. Germline V CDR1 and CDR2: MDHEN, SYDVKM. V was pared by 6 bases and J by 4 bases, with 16 bases between.

V usage is TRBV7-6 and J usage is TRBJ2-7; possibly TRBD2 for D (6 bases). The V gene lost 7 bases and the J gene lost 2 bases, with 18 bases spanning the gap. CDR3 size: 15 residues. In germline, CDR1 is SGHVS, CDR2 FNYEAQ. The CDR3 here is CASTLGPGDPYEQYF. As DNA, the CDR3 is TGTGCCAGCACCCTGGGACCGGGGGATCCCTACGAGCAGTACTTC.

V usage is TRBV7-2 and J usage is TRBJ2-2, with D possibly matching TRBD1 (6 bases). The V end was cut by 2 bases, the J end by 4 bases, with 8 bases between. CDR1 SGHTA and CDR2 FQGNSA come from the germline V gene. The CDR3 is 14 amino acids. The CDR3 here is CASSLTGSTGELFF. The CDR3 nucleotides read TGTGCCAGCAGCTTAACAGGGTCCACCGGGGAGCTGTTTTTT.

The rearrangement joins TRBV27 to TRBJ2-1; 10 bases map to TRBD2. The CDR3 contains 15 residues. V was pared by 3 bases and J by 9 bases, with 8 bases of the junction left unmatched. Germline-derived CDR1 and CDR2 are MNHEY and SMNVEV (reference sequence). CDR3 sequence (DNA): TGTGCCAGCAGTTTTAGCGGGGGGAGCACCGGTGAGCAGTTCTTC. Translation gives CASSFSGGSTGEQFF.

As for this clone: The limits of the CDR3 on the DNA are not certain, so only TCRdb's listed CDR3 is given. The chain has TRBV6-6 and TRBJ2-3; the table names TRBD2, a call not compared with the DNA. A total of 16 residues make up the CDR3, ends included. Germline V gives CDR1 MNHNY, CDR2 SVGAGI (reference sequence). This chain's CDR3 is CASSSSVAGDTDTQYF.

The chain combines TRBV10-3 with TRBJ1-2; 10 bases line up with TRBD1. CDR3 length equals 17 residues. V shed 10 bases, J shed 2 bases, and the junction held 16 bases outside the gene matches. Germline V gene data show CDR1 as ENHRY and CDR2 as SYGVKD. This CDR3 reads CASRALGQGLNNYGYTF. In nucleotides, the CDR3 is TGTGCCAGCCGGGCTTTGGGACAGGGGTTAAACAACTATGGCTACACCTTC.

The chain carries TRBV6-1 and TRBJ2-5, with 9 bases lining up with TRBD1. V gave up 4 bases and J gave up 4 bases; unmatched junction bases: 13. CDR1 is MNHNS and CDR2 is SASEGT in the germline V gene. The CDR3 has 17 amino acids. CDR3 sequence: CASSVRTGVRVGETQYF. The CDR3 nucleotides are TGTGCCAGCAGTGTACGGACAGGGGTAAGGGTTGGAGAGACCCAGTACTTC.

V is TRBV4-1 and J is TRBJ2-3, with 8 nucleotides matching TRBD2. This CDR3 spans 20 amino acids. CDR1 and CDR2 (germline): MGHRA, YSYEKL. Losses at the gene ends were 6 bases for V and 0 bases for J; bases not matched to a gene: 20. The CDR3 loop is CASRPRTDSGGDRSTDTQYF. The CDR3 DNA reads TGCGCCAGCAGGCCAAGAACGGACAGCGGGGGTGACCGTAGCACAGATACGCAGTATTTT.